These 21 T cell receptor beta chains came from one sample sequenced in a study of T cells in tumors after PD-1 blockade. Here immunoSEQ multiplex PCR was the method, and the copy in TCRdb shows in-frame clones only, minus some. The sample yields some 43,000 clones, about 84% seen once. The sample was PBMCs, taken before anti-PD-1 treatment. All receptors come from a human donor with basal cell carcinoma.

V usage is TRBV27 and J usage is TRBJ1-4, with TRBD1 matching over 7 bases. The V segment lost 5 bases and the J segment 6 bases; nucleotides outside the gene matches: 15. Germline V gene sequence: CDR1 MNHEY, CDR2 SMNVEV (reference sequence). The CDR3 totals 17 residues. This CDR3 is CASSPLLQGRGDEKLFF. CDR3 nucleotides: TGTGCCAGCAGTCCTCTACTACAGGGGCGGGGAGATGAAAAACTGTTTTTT.

The V and J genes are TRBV6-5 and TRBJ2-3; D gene unclear. The V end was cut by 6 bases, the J end by 2 bases, with 9 bases between. CDR1 and CDR2 (germline): MNHEY, SVGAGI. This CDR3 spans 13 amino acids. The CDR3 sequence: CASRLTNTDTQYF. Written as DNA, the CDR3 is TGTGCCAGCAGGCTTACCAACACAGATACGCAGTATTTT.

This chain joins TRBV12-5 and TRBJ2-2, with D possibly TRBD1 on 6 matching bases. V lost 4 bases, J lost 0 bases, and 9 bases lay in between. The V gene's germline CDR1 is LGHNT and CDR2 FRNRAP. The CDR3 is made up of 15 amino acids. The CDR3, as DNA: TGTGCTAGTGGTTCCGGACAGACGAACACCGGGGAGCTGTTTTTT. Translating gives CASGSGQTNTGELFF. Combining the CDR3 with reference TRBV12-5 and TRBJ2-2 gives the whole variable domain DARVTQTPRHKVTEMGQEVTMRCQPILGHNTVFWYRQTMMQGLELLAYFRNRAPLDDSGMPKDRFSAEMPDATLATLKIQPSEPRDSAVYFCASGSGQTNTGELFFGEGSRLTVL.

The chain carries TRBV4-1 and TRBJ2-5; unclear D gene. Germline assignment: CDR1 MGHRA and CDR2 YSYEKL. V gave up 2 bases and J gave up 4 bases, with 8 bases separating them. The CDR3 sequence is 13 residues long. This CDR3 reads CASSQLRGETQYF. DNA for the CDR3: TGCGCCAGCAGCCAATTGCGAGGAGAGACCCAGTACTTC.

This chain connects TRBV7-9 to TRBJ2-3, with TRBD2 matching 10 bases. Germline V gene lookup returns CDR1 SEHNR and CDR2 FQNEAQ (reference sequence). The CDR3 consists of 17 residues. V trimming: 2 bases; J trimming: 0 bases; junction bases outside the gene matches: 5. CDR3 nucleotide sequence: TGTGCCAGCAGCTTATGGAGCGGGGGGGCAAGCACAGATACGCAGTATTTT. It yields the protein CASSLWSGGASTDTQYF. Filled out from reference TRBV7-9 and TRBJ2-3, the complete variable domain reads DTGVSQNPRHKITKRGQNVTFRCDPISEHNRLYWYRQTLGQGPEFLTYFQNEAQLEKSRLLSDRFSAERPKGSFSTLEIQRTEQGDSAMYLCASSLWSGGASTDTQYFGPGTRLTVL.

The count of this clone is one. This chain links TRBV2 with TRBJ2-2, with TRBD1 matching over 9 bases. The CDR3 sequence is 16 residues long. V lost 8 bases to trimming and J lost 4 bases; unmatched junction nucleotides: 11. The germline V gene has CDR1 SNHLY and CDR2 FYNNEI. The CDR3 nucleotides are TGTGCCAGCGGACAGGGGCCAACCCGGGGCACCGGGGAGCTGTTTTTT. This codes for CASGQGPTRGTGELFF.

This clone was seen more than once but under ten times. The chain links TRBV7-9 to TRBJ2-2, with D possibly matching TRBD2 (5 bases). Looked up from germline, CDR1 is SEHNR and CDR2 is FQNEAQ (reference sequence). Trimming took 5 bases from V and 7 from J, leaving 20 bases between them. CDR3 length: 16 amino acids. Here the CDR3 reads CASSPRGGPRIGELFF. The CDR3 region has the DNA TGTGCCAGCAGCCCCCGGGGTGGACCCCGAATCGGGGAGCTGTTTTTT.

This chain joins TRBV3-1 (or the pseudogene TRBV3-2) and TRBJ2-2, with TRBD1 matching 7 bases. The V gene's germline CDR1 is LGHDT and CDR2 YNNKEL (reference sequence). Germline trimming cut 5 bases from V and 4 bases from J; bases unmatched to any gene: 10. The CDR3 extends over 16 amino acids. CDR3 amino acids: CASSKPTGSSTGELFF. The CDR3 DNA follows: TGTGCCAGCAGCAAACCGACAGGGTCGAGCACCGGGGAGCTGTTTTTT.

The chain joins TRBV7-9 to TRBJ2-1; 7 nucleotides align to TRBD2. The CDR3 runs 15 residues. Per the germline V gene, CDR1 is SEHNR and CDR2 is FQNEAQ (reference sequence). Unmatched junction bases numbered 7, after V lost 5 bases and J lost 3 bases. In nucleotides, the CDR3 is TGTGCCAGCAGCCAGCTAGGCGGGGGCTACAATGAGCAGTTCTTC. Protein product: CASSQLGGGYNEQFF.

This clone has just one count. The chain is built from TRBV14 and TRBJ2-7; D assignment may be TRBD1 or TRBD2 (5 bases each). Germline lookup yields CDR1 SGHDN and CDR2 FVKESK. The CDR3 is 15 residues long. The V end was cut by 4 bases, the J end by 2 bases, with 15 bases between. As DNA, the CDR3 is TGTGCCAGCAGCCGAGCAGGGACCGAAACCTACGAGCAGTACTTC. Translation: CASSRAGTETYEQYF. Full variable domain (rest looked up from reference TRBV14 and TRBJ2-7): EAGVTQFPSHSVIEKGQTVTLRCDPISGHDNLYWYRRVMGKEIKFLLHFVKESKQDESGMPNNRFLAERTGGTYSTLKVQPAELEDSGVYFCASSRAGTETYEQYFGPGTRLTVT.

The chain joins TRBV27 to TRBJ2-7; 12 bases line up with TRBD2. J was trimmed by 2 bases and V by 5 bases; bases with no gene match: 7. This CDR3 is built from 16 residues. Germline V gene sequence: CDR1 MNHEY, CDR2 SMNVEV (reference sequence). The DNA for the CDR3 is TGTGCCAGCAGTACTGTATCTAGCGGGGGGGCCTACGAGCAGTACTTC. Amino acids: CASSTVSSGGAYEQYF.

The CDR3 nucleotides are TGTGCCAGCAGCAGGGGCTCCTACAATGAGCAGTTCTTC. Translating it yields CASSRGSYNEQFF. J is TRBJ2-1 and V is TRBV27; perhaps TRBD1 as D (6 bases). The germline CDR1 and CDR2 sequences are MNHEY and SMNVEV (reference sequence). This CDR3 is 13 amino acids long. Trimming removed 6 bases from V and 0 bases from J, with 6 bases in between.

This sequence joins TRBV12-3 or TRBV12-4 and TRBJ2-3, with TRBD2 matching 7 bases. V shed 6 bases and J 6 bases; nucleotides not matched to a gene: 3. This CDR3 is 12 amino acids long. The CDR3 DNA is TGTGCCAGCAGCGACGGGAGGGATACGCAGTATTTT. Translation gives CASSDGRDTQYF.

The chain couples TRBV9 to TRBJ1-5, with 9 positions matching TRBD1. The junction had 14 bases not matched to a gene; V was cut back by 10 bases and J by 0 bases. Germline V lookup: CDR1 SGDLS, CDR2 YYNGEE. There are 17 residues in the CDR3. In nucleotides, the CDR3 is TGTGCCGAGAACAACCCGGGACAGGGATATAGCAATCAGCCCCAGCATTTT. Its translation: CAENNPGQGYSNQPQHF.

The genes are TRBV11-3 and TRBJ2-5, with 8 bases lining up with TRBD2. The germline CDR1 and CDR2 sequences are SGHNT and YENEEA. Unmatched junction bases numbered 4, after V lost 5 bases and J lost 5 bases. The CDR3 extends over 13 amino acids. The CDR3, as DNA: TGTGCCAGCAGCCCTGCGGGGGGTGAGACCCAGTACTTC. Amino acid sequence: CASSPAGGETQYF.

The V gene is TRBV5-4, the J gene TRBJ1-3; D ambiguous. V gave up 0 bases and J gave up 0 bases, with 7 bases separating them. Germline V gene data show CDR1 as SGHNT and CDR2 as YYREEE (reference sequence). CDR3 length: 15 amino acids. In nucleotides, the CDR3 is TGTGCCAGCAGCTTGGGGGCAGGCTCTGGAAACACCATATATTTT. Translating it yields CASSLGAGSGNTIYF.

This chain uses TRBV7-2 with TRBJ2-1; D may be TRBD1 or TRBD2 (7 bases each). Looked up from germline, CDR1 is SGHTA and CDR2 is FQGNSA. The CDR3 has 17 residues. V lost 3 bases and J 3 bases, leaving 18 bases between the germline ends. The CDR3 DNA reads as TGTGCCAGCAGCTTCCGGAGGGAGGGGGCCTACTACAATGAGCAGTTCTTC. It codes for CASSFRREGAYYNEQFF.

This clone occurred a few times. This chain uses TRBV5-1 with TRBJ1-2, with 7 bases identical to TRBD1. The germline CDR1 and CDR2 sequences are SGHRS and YFSETQ. The trim removed 0 bases at V and 4 bases at J, leaving 6 bases unmatched. This CDR3 contains 15 residues. The CDR3 spells CASSLAVAGGYGYTF. CDR3 sequence (DNA): TGCGCCAGCAGCTTGGCCGTCGCAGGGGGCTATGGCTACACCTTC.

This chain connects TRBV10-1 to TRBJ1-2; D might be TRBD1 (6 bases). The CDR3 totals 13 residues. The V end lost 5 bases, the J end lost 8 bases, and 15 bases lay between the germline ends. Germline V gene lookup returns CDR1 WNHNN and CDR2 SYGVQD (reference sequence). DNA for the CDR3: TGCGCCAGCAGTAATGGACAGTACGGCGGCTACACCTTC. It encodes CASSNGQYGGYTF.

The genes are TRBV27 and TRBJ1-5; the D gene is possibly TRBD1 (5 bases). With 2 bases removed from V and 6 bases from J, the gap between germline ends came to 17 bases. This CDR3 has 16 residues. The germline V gene has CDR1 MNHEY and CDR2 SMNVEV (reference sequence). DNA of the CDR3: TGTGCCAGCAGTTTAAGCCCTGCGGGGCAAGGTCAGCCCCAGCATTTT. Translated, it gives CASSLSPAGQGQPQHF.

In its sample, this clone was seen a few times. V and J are TRBV2 and TRBJ2-2; D is unclear. V was cut by 5 bases and J by 4 bases, with 14 bases left in between. Per germline, CDR1 SNHLY and CDR2 FYNNEI. The length of the CDR3 is 15 residues. The CDR3 is CASSSRPTATGELFF. The CDR3 DNA is TGTGCCAGCAGTAGCAGGCCGACGGCCACCGGGGAGCTGTTTTTT.